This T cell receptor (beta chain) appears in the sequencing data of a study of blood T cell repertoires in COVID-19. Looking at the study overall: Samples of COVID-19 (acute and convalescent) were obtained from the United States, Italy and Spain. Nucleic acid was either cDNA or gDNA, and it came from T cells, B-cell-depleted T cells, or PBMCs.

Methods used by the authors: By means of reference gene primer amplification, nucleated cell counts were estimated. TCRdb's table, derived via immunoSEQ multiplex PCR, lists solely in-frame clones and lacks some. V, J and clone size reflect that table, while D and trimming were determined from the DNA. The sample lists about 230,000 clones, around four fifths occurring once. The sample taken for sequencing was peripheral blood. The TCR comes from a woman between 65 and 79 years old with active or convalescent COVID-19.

Here the CDR3 reads CASSEEQNTEAFF. CDR3 DNA: TGTGCCAGCAGTGAGGAGCAGAACACTGAAGCTTTCTTT. The gene calls are TRBV2 and TRBJ1-1; D is ambiguous. The CDR3 has 13 residues. Germline CDR1 and CDR2: SNHLY and FYNNEI. V lost 3 bases, J lost 1 base, and 6 bases lay in between.